The 32 T cell receptor beta chains listed next were all sequenced from one sample in a study of blood T cell repertoires in COVID-19. The table came from immunoSEQ multiplex PCR; TCRdb's copy has only in-frame clones and leaves some out. Of fewer than 200,000 clones in the sample, roughly 79% were seen once. Sequenced: peripheral blood. The receptors originated from a woman older than 75 with COVID-19, enrolled during active disease.

The rearrangement uses TRBV6-5 and TRBJ2-3, with 10 nucleotides matching TRBD1. The V gene end was trimmed by 4 bases and the J gene end by 4 bases; junction bases not matched to a gene: 5. CDR3 size: 15 residues. CDR1 and CDR2 (germline): MNHEY, SVGAGI. CDR3 protein: CASSLDRGPADTQYF. CDR3 DNA sequence: TGTGCCAGCAGTTTAGACAGGGGGCCGGCAGATACGCAGTATTTT.

The chain joins TRBV10-3 to TRBJ1-4, with 8 bases that match TRBD1. This CDR3 has 16 amino acids. Germline-derived CDR1 and CDR2 are ENHRY and SYGVKD. With V trimmed by 5 bases and J by 0 bases, 5 bases remained unmatched. DNA for the CDR3: TGTGCCATCAGTCGACAGGGGTTTGCAACTAATGAAAAACTGTTTTTT. Translating gives CAISRQGFATNEKLFF.

This clone appeared a few times. V and J are TRBV4-2 and TRBJ1-2; no definite D call. Trimming took off 4 bases at V and 4 bases at J, with 13 bases between the two ends. This CDR3 contains 14 residues. Germline V gives CDR1 LGHNA, CDR2 YNFKEQ. This CDR3 is CASSRLLDSYGYTF. The CDR3 DNA reads as TGTGCCAGCAGCCGCCTCTTGGACTCCTATGGCTACACCTTC.

This chain uses TRBV11-2 with TRBJ1-1; no clear D gene. V lost 4 bases to trimming and J lost 13 bases, with 13 bases between them. Germline CDR1 SGHAT, CDR2 FQNNGV. The CDR3 contains 11 residues. The CDR3 sequence: CASSSTSAVFF. In DNA, the CDR3 is TGTGCCAGCAGCTCCACTAGCGCTGTTTTCTTT.

The chain uses TRBV5-1 and TRBJ2-5, with TRBD2 identical over 12 bases. Unmatched junction bases numbered 5, after V lost 0 bases and J lost 5 bases. CDR3 length: 16 amino acids. Germline V lookup: CDR1 SGHRS, CDR2 YFSETQ. CDR3 bases: TGCGCCAGCAGCTTGGGACTAGCGGGAGCTTATGAGACCCAGTACTTC. It is translated as CASSLGLAGAYETQYF.

J is TRBJ1-2 and V is TRBV7-9, with 10 bases fitting TRBD1. This CDR3 has 16 amino acids. The germline V gene has CDR1 SEHNR and CDR2 FQNEAQ (reference sequence). V lost 4 bases to trimming and J lost 8 bases; unmatched junction nucleotides: 13. The CDR3 DNA follows: TGTGCCAGCAGCTCAACAAGGGACAGGGGAAAGGGAGGCTACACCTTC. Translation gives CASSSTRDRGKGGYTF.

The rearrangement uses TRBV9 and TRBJ1-4; a possible D gene is TRBD1 (6 bases). The ends were cut back, 3 bases at V and 8 bases at J, with 11 bases in the middle. This CDR3 is 13 amino acids long. CDR1 is SGDLS and CDR2 is YYNGEE in the germline V gene. The CDR3 coding sequence is TGTGCCAGCAGCGCAGGGGTTGGGGAAAAACTGTTTTTT. Its protein is CASSAGVGEKLFF.

The chain joins TRBV2 to TRBJ1-3; D gene ambiguous. Germline CDR1 and CDR2: SNHLY and FYNNEI. CDR3 length: 13 residues. V lost 6 bases to trimming and J lost 4 bases, with 10 bases between them. This chain's CDR3 is CASRVYQGNTIYF. The CDR3 DNA reads TGTGCCAGCAGGGTTTATCAGGGAAACACCATATATTTT.

V and J are TRBV6-6 and TRBJ2-1; 8 nucleotides agree with TRBD1. This CDR3 is 14 amino acids long. The germline V gene has CDR1 MNHNY and CDR2 SVGAGI (reference sequence). V gave up 6 bases and J gave up 0 bases; unmatched junction bases: 1. CDR3 sequence (DNA): TGTGCCAGCAGAGACAGGGGCTCCTACAATGAGCAGTTCTTC. It is translated as CASRDRGSYNEQFF.

V usage is TRBV7-9 and J usage is TRBJ1-2; D call uncertain. Germline CDR1 reads SEHNR; CDR2 reads FQNEAQ (reference sequence). Trimming removed 0 bases from V and 6 bases from J, with 14 bases in between. This CDR3 contains 15 residues. The CDR3 sequence: CASSLAGSDFDGYTF. CDR3 nucleotide sequence: TGTGCCAGCAGCTTAGCAGGTTCGGACTTCGATGGCTACACCTTC.

The CDR3 DNA reads TGTGCCAGCAGCGGGGGACTAGCGGGACCCTACGAGCAGTACTTC. Protein: CASSGGLAGPYEQYF. This chain connects TRBV5-5 to TRBJ2-7; TRBD2 matches at 13 bases. V was pared by 4 bases and J by 2 bases, with 3 bases of the junction left unmatched. Germline assignment: CDR1 SGHKS and CDR2 YYEKEE (reference sequence). The length of the CDR3 is 15 residues.

This chain connects TRBV4-3 to TRBJ2-7; 8 bases match TRBD1. The CDR3 extends over 14 amino acids. The germline V gene encodes CDR1 LGHNA and CDR2 YSLEER. V gave up 3 bases and J gave up 5 bases; unmatched junction bases: 6. The CDR3: CASSHFGQGDEQYF. The DNA of the CDR3 is TGCGCCAGCAGCCATTTTGGACAGGGCGACGAGCAGTACTTC.

The chain links TRBV11-3 to TRBJ1-4, with TRBD1 matching 9 bases. CDR1 is SGHNT and CDR2 is YENEEA in the germline V gene. Trimming took 5 bases from V and 4 from J; bases not matched to a gene: 5. CDR3 length: 15 amino acids. The CDR3 DNA follows: TGTGCCAGCAGCCGGAACAGGGGGCGTAATGAAAAACTGTTTTTT. It is translated as CASSRNRGRNEKLFF.

The chain carries TRBV5-6 and TRBJ2-7; 9 bases agree with TRBD2. In germline, CDR1 is SGHDT, CDR2 YYEEEE. The CDR3 has 19 amino acids. Losses at the gene ends were 1 base for V and 0 bases for J; bases not matched to a gene: 14. The CDR3 nucleotides read TGTGCCAGCAGCTTGTACTGGGAGCTAGCGGGACTTTACTCCTACGAGCAGTACTTC. It specifies CASSLYWELAGLYSYEQYF. The full variable domain, its missing parts supplied by reference TRBV5-6 and TRBJ2-7, is DAGVTQSPTHLIKTRGQQVTLRCSPKSGHDTVSWYQQALGQGPQFIFQYYEEEERQRGNFPDRFSGHQFPNYSSELNVNALLLGDSALYLCASSLYWELAGLYSYEQYFGPGTRLTVT.

The chain carries TRBV2 and TRBJ2-7; tentative D call: TRBD2 (5 bases). Trimming took off 0 bases at V and 13 bases at J, with 10 bases between the two ends. This CDR3 has 11 residues. The germline V gene has CDR1 SNHLY and CDR2 FYNNEI. CDR3 DNA: TGTGCCAGCAGTGAAGCTAGACTACCCTACTTC. Amino acid sequence: CASSEARLPYF. Looking up the rest from reference TRBV2 and TRBJ2-7 gives the full variable domain: EPEVTQTPSHQVTQMGQEVILRCVPISNHLYFYWYRQILGQKVEFLVSFYNNEISEKSEIFDDQFSVERPDGSNFTLKIRSTKLEDSAMYFCASSEARLPYFGPGTRLTVT.

V gene TRBV18 combines with J gene TRBJ1-1; perhaps TRBD1 as D (6 bases). Trimming shortened V by 6 bases and J by 3 bases, and 8 bases separated the two germline ends. CDR3 length equals 12 residues. Germline CDR1 and CDR2: KGHSH and LQKENI. Here the CDR3 DNA reads TGTGCCAGCTCGCAGGGGTACACTGAAGCTTTCTTT. It codes for CASSQGYTEAFF.

This chain joins TRBV6-4 and TRBJ1-4; TRBD1 is a possible D gene (5 bases). The CDR3 totals 14 residues. Trimming shortened V by 10 bases and J by 4 bases, and 16 bases separated the two germline ends. CDR1 and CDR2 (germline): MRHNA, SNTAGT. The CDR3, as DNA: TGTGCCAACCGAGCGGGGGGACTTAATGAAAAACTGTTTTTT. Encoded protein: CANRAGGLNEKLFF.

This chain links TRBV11-3 with TRBJ1-5; no definite D call. CDR3 size: 15 residues. Germline V gene sequence: CDR1 SGHNT, CDR2 YENEEA. The V and J ends lost 2 bases and 1 base respectively, with 9 bases between them. CDR3 DNA: TGTGCCAGCAGCTTAAGAGGTCTGAGCAATCAGCCCCAGCATTTT. It translates to CASSLRGLSNQPQHF.

This clone has only one observation. This chain uses TRBV9 with TRBJ1-4, with 8 bases aligning to TRBD1. The CDR3 has 18 amino acids. Unmatched junction bases numbered 16, after V lost 5 bases and J lost 4 bases. Germline-derived CDR1 and CDR2 are SGDLS and YYNGEE. DNA of the CDR3: TGTGCCAGCAGTGACCACGACAGGGGCGCCCTTAATAATGAAAAACTGTTTTTT. Its protein product is CASSDHDRGALNNEKLFF.

J is TRBJ2-7 and V is TRBV7-2; TRBD2 matches 13 bases. Germline assignment: CDR1 SGHTA and CDR2 FQGNSA. The CDR3 contains 17 residues. The trim removed 1 base at V and 4 bases at J, leaving 7 bases unmatched. CDR3 DNA sequence: TGTGCCAGCAGCTTAGTGGCACTAGCGGGAGGGAATTACGAGCAGTACTTC. It encodes CASSLVALAGGNYEQYF.

This clone was picked up one time. This chain links TRBV6-5 with TRBJ2-7; 11 bases are shared with TRBD2. Germline lookup yields CDR1 MNHEY and CDR2 SVGAGI. With 0 bases clipped from V and 3 bases from J, the junction kept 1 base outside the gene matches. This CDR3 contains 15 residues. The CDR3: CASSYSTSGSYEQYF. CDR3 DNA sequence: TGTGCCAGCAGTTACTCTACTAGCGGGAGCTACGAGCAGTACTTC.

V usage is TRBV12-3 or TRBV12-4 and J usage is TRBJ2-5; D not certain. Trimming took off 6 bases at V and 2 bases at J, with 4 bases between the two ends. This CDR3 spans 11 amino acids. The CDR3 here is CASSVQETQYF. CDR3 nucleotides: TGTGCCAGCAGCGTTCAAGAGACCCAGTACTTC.

The CDR3 here is CASSEGSGAYEQYF. For the CDR3, the DNA is TGTGCCAGCAGCGAAGGTTCAGGGGCCTACGAGCAGTACTTC. The V and J genes are TRBV9 and TRBJ2-7; tentatively, D is TRBD1 (6 bases). This CDR3 comprises 14 residues. V lost 3 bases and J lost 2, with 12 bases in between. CDR1 and CDR2 from the germline V gene are SGDLS and YYNGEE.

The chain couples TRBV6-2 or TRBV6-3 to TRBJ2-4, with TRBD2 identical over 10 bases. The CDR3 has 17 residues. Germline CDR1 reads MNHEY; CDR2 reads SVGEGT. V dropped 5 bases and J dropped 15; count of bases not matched to a gene: 22. In nucleotides, the CDR3 is TGTGCCAGCAGTACCCGTAGCTGGGTAGCGGGAGGATACCATTGGTACTTC. Protein product: CASSTRSWVAGGYHWYF.

CDR3 DNA sequence: TGTGCCAGCAGACGACAGGGGGGCGAGCAGTACTTC. Translation gives CASRRQGGEQYF. The gene calls are TRBV28 and TRBJ2-7; 9 positions match TRBD1. The CDR3 loop spans 12 amino acids. The V gene's germline CDR1 is MDHEN and CDR2 SYDVKM. V lost 6 bases to trimming and J lost 6 bases; unmatched junction nucleotides: 3.

The chain combines TRBV19 with TRBJ2-1; D possibly corresponds to TRBD1 (5 bases). Trimming pared 2 bases from V and 0 bases from J, leaving 8 bases between. The CDR3 consists of 15 residues. The germline V gene encodes CDR1 LNHDA and CDR2 SQIVND (reference sequence). CDR3 in amino acids: CASSIQGGSYNEQFF. The DNA for the CDR3 is TGTGCCAGTAGTATACAGGGCGGCTCCTACAATGAGCAGTTCTTC.

J is TRBJ1-1 and V is TRBV19; D call uncertain. The length of the CDR3 is 12 residues. V lost 0 bases and J 6 bases, leaving 5 bases between the germline ends. Germline CDR1 LNHDA, CDR2 SQIVND (reference sequence). The CDR3 nucleotides are TGTGCCAGTAGTATAGAATCGGCTGAAGCTTTCTTT. This encodes CASSIESAEAFF.

Notes on this clone: Different DNA sequences within this sample yield the same CDR3. This chain connects TRBV2 to TRBJ2-5; D is ambiguous. The germline V gene encodes CDR1 SNHLY and CDR2 FYNNEI. V lost 5 bases to trimming and J lost 2 bases, with 3 bases between them. The length of the CDR3 is 11 residues. CDR3 sequence (DNA): TGTGCCAGCAGTCTACAAGAGACCCAGTACTTC. This encodes CASSLQETQYF.

This sequence joins TRBV9 and TRBJ1-1, with D unresolved. Looked up from germline, CDR1 is SGDLS and CDR2 is YYNGEE. The CDR3 runs 13 residues. Trimming shortened V by 4 bases and J by 11 bases, and 18 bases separated the two germline ends. This chain's CDR3 is CASSLLGKSRAFF. The CDR3 coding sequence is TGTGCCAGCAGCCTACTAGGGAAAAGTAGGGCTTTCTTT. Based on the CDR3 plus reference TRBV9 and TRBJ1-1, the full variable domain is DSGVTQTPKHLITATGQRVTLRCSPRSGDLSVYWYQQSLDQGLQFLIQYYNGEERAKGNILERFSAQQFPDLHSELNLSSLELGDSALYFCASSLLGKSRAFFGQGTRLTVV.

There are a few counts of this clone. The same CDR3 is also encoded by other DNA sequences in this sample. The chain uses TRBV28 and TRBJ1-5, with 8 bases identical to TRBD1. J was trimmed by 6 bases and V by 6 bases; bases with no gene match: 10. Per the germline V gene, CDR1 is MDHEN and CDR2 is SYDVKM. The CDR3 runs 15 residues. CDR3 amino acids: CASRRSGGAGQPQHF. CDR3 coding DNA: TGTGCCAGCAGACGATCAGGGGGCGCAGGTCAGCCCCAGCATTTT.

This clone was observed a handful of times. The chain combines TRBV19 with TRBJ1-2; D is ambiguous. The CDR3 is 11 residues long. Germline V CDR1 and CDR2: LNHDA, SQIVND (reference sequence). Trimming pared 3 bases from V and 4 bases from J, leaving 3 bases between. The DNA for the CDR3 is TGTGCCAGTAGTATCGGCTATGGCTACACCTTC. The encoded protein is CASSIGYGYTF.

The V call is TRBV5-8, the J call TRBJ1-2; D may be TRBD1 (5 bases). Trimming cost V 0 bases and J 3 bases, with 9 bases left between them. The CDR3 totals 14 residues. Germline CDR1 reads SGHTS; CDR2 reads YDEGEE. In DNA, the CDR3 is TGTGCCAGCAGCTTGGCGGGGGTTGACTATGGCTACACCTTC. Protein sequence: CASSLAGVDYGYTF.